These 14 T cell receptor beta chains were all obtained from the same sample, sequenced in a study of shared clonotypes between healthy human individuals. Only in-frame clones appear in the TCRdb table, and some are missing; sequencing was by immunoSEQ multiplex PCR. Here the sample spans around 2,000,000 clones, just over 90% being singletons. CD45RO-negative, CCR7-positively selected cells formed the naive CD8 fraction, excluding terminally differentiated effector memory CD45RA+ cells. The sequenced sample consisted of naive CD8+ T cells from PBMCs. The receptors shown here come from a man between 18 and 35 years old in good health. Some clones in this sample may be carry-over from other donors' samples.

V usage is TRBV5-4 and J usage is TRBJ2-1, with 8 bases identical to TRBD2. Trimming at V came to 4 bases and at J to 7 bases, leaving 7 bases not matched to a gene. The CDR3 has 14 amino acids. Germline V gene sequence: CDR1 SGHNT, CDR2 YYREEE (reference sequence). CDR3 sequence (DNA): TGTGCCAGCAGCGTGGGACTAGGAAGTAATGAGCAGTTCTTC. Translated: CASSVGLGSNEQFF.

The chain is built from TRBV9 and TRBJ1-1; D is undetermined. Trimming took 4 bases from V and 2 from J, leaving 15 bases between them. The CDR3 loop spans 15 amino acids. Germline-derived CDR1 and CDR2 are SGDLS and YYNGEE. The CDR3 nucleotides are TGTGCCAGCAGCCCTCAAGGTTGGGCTAACACTGAAGCTTTCTTT. Translation gives CASSPQGWANTEAFF.

This clone was detected once. This specimen includes other DNA sequences encoding the same CDR3. This sequence joins TRBV19 and TRBJ2-2, with D perhaps matching TRBD1 (5 bases). V was trimmed by 3 bases and J by 0 bases, leaving 8 bases between them. This CDR3 region has 15 residues. CDR1 and CDR2 from the germline V gene are LNHDA and SQIVND (reference sequence). The CDR3 reads CASSIGAANTGELFF. As DNA, the CDR3 is TGTGCCAGTAGTATTGGGGCGGCGAACACCGGGGAGCTGTTTTTT.

V and J are TRBV10-3 and TRBJ2-3, with D unclear. Between the trimmed V and J ends, which lost 7 bases and 0 bases, there was a span of 8 bases. Germline assignment: CDR1 ENHRY and CDR2 SYGVKD. This CDR3 contains 13 residues. CDR3 in amino acids: CAITEPSTDTQYF. The CDR3 nucleotides are TGTGCCATCACGGAACCTAGCACAGATACGCAGTATTTT.

This chain uses TRBV28 with TRBJ1-5; D may be TRBD1 (5 bases). The CDR3 has 13 amino acids. Germline V gene sequence: CDR1 MDHEN, CDR2 SYDVKM. Trimming cost V 7 bases and J 3 bases, with 10 bases left between them. CDR3 in DNA: TGTGCCAGCAAAACCGGGGCCAATCAGCCCCAGCATTTT. As protein: CASKTGANQPQHF. The full variable domain, with the rest looked up from reference TRBV28 and TRBJ1-5, is DVKVTQSSRYLVKRTGEKVFLECVQDMDHENMFWYRQDPGLGLRLIYFSYDVKMKEKGDIPEGYSVSREKKERFSLILESASTNQTSMYLCASKTGANQPQHFGDGTRLSIL.

J is TRBJ2-7 and V is TRBV7-9; D not resolved. The length of the CDR3 is 14 residues. CDR1 SEHNR and CDR2 FQNEAQ come from the germline V gene (reference sequence). V lost 4 bases to trimming and J lost 4 bases, with 14 bases between them. CDR3 amino acids: CASSSLRTRYEQYF. The CDR3 coding sequence is TGTGCCAGCAGCTCCCTGCGCACCAGGTACGAGCAGTACTTC.

The V call is TRBV6-5, the J call TRBJ2-1, with a weak D call TRBD1 (5 bases). CDR1 is MNHEY and CDR2 is SVGAGI in the germline V gene. V lost 6 bases and J 4 bases, leaving 10 bases between the germline ends. The CDR3 spans 13 residues. This CDR3 reads CASRLGVYNEQFF. The CDR3 bases are TGTGCCAGCAGGCTAGGGGTATACAATGAGCAGTTCTTC.

The chain couples TRBV30 to TRBJ2-5; D call uncertain. The last part of the DNA fits TRBJ2-7 better; the J call may be wrong. This CDR3 is built from 14 residues. Germline V gene data show CDR1 as GTSNPN and CDR2 as SVGIG (reference sequence). The CDR3 reads CAWSLRLRIYEQYF. CDR3 bases: TGTGCCTGGAGTCTCCGACTGAGGATCTACGAGCAGTACTTC.

This chain links TRBV27 with TRBJ2-3, with D perhaps TRBD1 (6 bases). Germline CDR1 reads MNHEY; CDR2 reads SMNVEV (reference sequence). The CDR3 is 17 amino acids. Trimming removed 3 bases from V and 2 bases from J, with 18 bases in between. DNA of the CDR3: TGTGCCAGCAGTTTTTGGATAAGGACAGAAATCACAGATACGCAGTATTTT. Translation: CASSFWIRTEITDTQYF.

The gene calls are TRBV9 and TRBJ1-5; D is ambiguous. V lost 2 bases and J lost 6, with 9 bases in between. Germline CDR1 and CDR2: SGDLS and YYNGEE. The length of the CDR3 is 13 residues. This CDR3 is CASSVWLGQPQHF. The CDR3 DNA sequence: TGTGCCAGCAGCGTCTGGCTCGGTCAGCCCCAGCATTTT.

The chain combines TRBV27 with TRBJ2-1; TRBD1 is a possible D gene (7 bases). Per the germline V gene, CDR1 is MNHEY and CDR2 is SMNVEV (reference sequence). V was trimmed by 5 bases and J by 9 bases, leaving 11 bases between them. The CDR3 sequence is 12 residues long. CDR3 amino acids: CASSPQGGEQFF. In nucleotides, the CDR3 is TGTGCCAGCAGTCCTCAGGGGGGTGAGCAGTTCTTC.

The chain joins TRBV4-3 to TRBJ2-7, with TRBD2 matching 9 bases. Germline V gene sequence: CDR1 LGHNA, CDR2 YSLEER. The CDR3 is made up of 15 amino acids. With 3 bases clipped from V and 0 bases from J, the junction kept 3 bases outside the gene matches. The CDR3 DNA is TGCGCCAGCAGCCAGAGTAGCGGGGGCTCCTACGAGCAGTACTTC. Protein: CASSQSSGGSYEQYF.

The chain carries TRBV27 and TRBJ2-3; 8 bases are a match to TRBD1. V shed 5 bases and J 0 bases; nucleotides not matched to a gene: 1. The CDR3 consists of 14 residues. Germline loops: CDR1 MNHEY, CDR2 SMNVEV (reference sequence). Here the CDR3 reads CASSTGGSTDTQYF. As DNA, the CDR3 is TGTGCCAGCAGTACAGGGGGGAGCACAGATACGCAGTATTTT.

Here the CDR3 DNA reads TGTGCCAGCAGTGAACTCCAAGGACAGGCGGTATATGGCTACACCTTC. This translates into CASSELQGQAVYGYTF. The J gene is TRBJ1-2, the V gene TRBV6-1; 7 positions match TRBD1. V lost 2 bases to trimming and J lost 5 bases; unmatched junction nucleotides: 11. Germline CDR1 is MNHNS and CDR2 is SASEGT. CDR3 length equals 16 residues.